This TCR beta chain was recorded in a study of blood T cell repertoires in COVID-19. Study-level information: The United States, Italy and Spain supplied acute and convalescent COVID-19 samples. T cells, B-cell-depleted T cells, or PBMCs provided the cDNA or gDNA that served as material.

The CDR3 is made up of 14 amino acids. V lost 8 bases and J lost 0; bases outside the gene matches: 5. CDR1 and CDR2 from the germline V gene are MDHEN and SYDVKM. TCRdb's copy holds only in-frame clones and misses some; the assay was immunoSEQ multiplex PCR. In the table there are about 170,000 clones, 79% of which are singletons. This clonotype was obtained from a woman in her sixties or seventies in a cohort exposed to, infected with or recovered from COVID-19 (not recorded which). Sequencing was carried out using PBMCs or T cells enriched from blood (not recorded which). This rearrangement joins TRBV28 to TRBJ1-2; TRBD1 matches at 8 bases. CDR3 nucleotide sequence: TGTGCCAGCGGACGGACAGGGCCTAACTATGGCTACACCTTC. This gives the protein CASGRTGPNYGYTF.